The 18 T cell receptor beta chains presented below share a single source sample, sequenced in a study of cytomegalovirus exposure and HLA in healthy donors. The primer mix had 60 Vbeta and 13 Jbeta primers. Using immunoSEQ multiplex PCR, the repertoire was profiled, and TCRdb retains in-frame clones only, with some absent. The data hold 120,000 to 150,000 clones, with over 70% observed a single time. Sequenced: PBMCs. The origin of the receptors is a woman in her thirties or forties in good health and CMV-seropositive.

The chain uses TRBV5-1 and TRBJ1-2, with D unresolved. Germline-derived CDR1 and CDR2 are SGHRS and YFSETQ. The CDR3 sequence is 13 residues long. V lost 1 base and J lost 8, with 12 bases in between. CDR3 region: CASSLRPLEGYTF. For the CDR3, the DNA is TGCGCCAGCAGCTTGAGGCCGTTGGAGGGCTACACCTTC.

This chain joins TRBV19 and TRBJ2-3, with D possibly being TRBD2 (6 bases). This CDR3 spans 15 amino acids. Germline values: CDR1 LNHDA, CDR2 SQIVND (reference sequence). The V end was cut by 3 bases, the J end by 6 bases, with 16 bases between. The CDR3 DNA reads TGTGCCAGTAGTATCCTTAGCGGCCGTCGGGATACGCAGTATTTT. Its protein is CASSILSGRRDTQYF.

A single count supports this clone. In DNA, the CDR3 is TGCAGCGTCCGTCCGGGAGGAAACACCGGGGAGCTGTTTTTT. Translating it yields CSVRPGGNTGELFF. V and J are TRBV29-1 and TRBJ2-2; 7 bases map to TRBD2. This CDR3 contains 14 residues. From germline, CDR1 is SQVTM and CDR2 ANQGSEA. V gave up 6 bases and J gave up 2 bases; unmatched junction bases: 6.

This chain connects TRBV9 to TRBJ2-2, with a possible D match to TRBD2 (6 bases). Trimming stripped 0 bases from V and 4 bases from J, with 13 bases between. The CDR3 contains 16 residues. Germline V gives CDR1 SGDLS, CDR2 YYNGEE. In DNA form, the CDR3 reads TGTGCCAGCAGCGTAGGTGGAGGGACGGGCACCGGGGAGCTGTTTTTT. Amino acid sequence: CASSVGGGTGTGELFF.

This chain connects TRBV5-1 to TRBJ2-3; weak D call: TRBD1 (5 bases). The V end lost 3 bases, the J end lost 1 base, and 18 bases lay between the germline ends. The CDR3 is 17 residues long. Germline V CDR1 and CDR2: SGHRS, YFSETQ. The chain's CDR3 is CASSWGDRGTGTDTQYF. In nucleotides, the CDR3 is TGCGCCAGCAGCTGGGGCGATAGGGGTACGGGCACAGATACGCAGTATTTT.

J is TRBJ1-1 and V is TRBV6-6; 8 bases match TRBD1. Germline-derived CDR1 and CDR2 are MNHNY and SVGAGI (reference sequence). V gave up 7 bases and J gave up 2 bases; unmatched junction bases: 9. CDR3 length: 15 amino acids. For the CDR3, the DNA is TGTGCCAGCACGGCGCGGACAGGGTTTAACACTGAAGCTTTCTTT. The encoded protein is CASTARTGFNTEAFF.

V and J are TRBV19 and TRBJ2-7, with D tentatively TRBD2 (6 bases). CDR3 length: 12 amino acids. The germline gives CDR1 LNHDA, CDR2 SQIVND (reference sequence). V dropped 6 bases and J dropped 0 bases, with 6 bases sitting between them. The CDR3 region has the DNA TGTGCCAGTAGGGGGGGCTCCTACGAGCAGTACTTC. Translation: CASRGGSYEQYF. Full variable domain (remainder filled in from reference TRBV19 and TRBJ2-7): DGGITQSPKYLFRKEGQNVTLSCEQNLNHDAMYWYRQDPGQGLRLIYYSQIVNDFQKGDIAEGYSVSREKKESFPLTVTSAQKNPTAFYLCASRGGSYEQYFGPGTRLTVT.

About this clone: In the same sample, other DNA sequences code for this CDR3. This chain joins TRBV7-9 and TRBJ1-5, with D maybe TRBD1 (5 bases). V was cut by 1 base and J by 2 bases, with 6 bases left in between. The CDR3 extends over 14 amino acids. Germline-derived CDR1 and CDR2 are SEHNR and FQNEAQ (reference sequence). The CDR3 nucleotides read TGTGCCAGCAGCTTAGAAGGGGGCAATCAGCCCCAGCATTTT. It translates to CASSLEGGNQPQHF.

This clone has only a few counts. The rearrangement uses TRBV18 and TRBJ1-1; D ambiguous. V lost 1 base to trimming and J lost 7 bases, with 13 bases between them. This CDR3 region has 14 residues. CDR1 is KGHSH and CDR2 is LQKENI in the germline V gene. CDR3: CASSPQVRSDEAFF. For the CDR3, the DNA is TGTGCCAGCTCACCACAGGTGCGGTCAGATGAAGCTTTCTTT.

J is TRBJ2-1 and V is TRBV4-2; D is possibly TRBD2 (7 bases). Trimming shortened V by 1 base and J by 2 bases, and 12 bases separated the two germline ends. Per germline, CDR1 LGHNA and CDR2 YNFKEQ. The CDR3 is 16 amino acids. The CDR3 loop reads CASSQVGGAPYNEQFF. DNA for the CDR3: TGTGCCAGCAGCCAAGTAGGGGGGGCGCCCTACAATGAGCAGTTCTTC.

This clone appeared once. The chain is built from TRBV6-1 and TRBJ1-1; D unresolved. Germline-derived CDR1 and CDR2 are MNHNS and SASEGT. There are 13 residues in the CDR3. With 2 bases removed from V and 7 bases from J, the gap between germline ends came to 11 bases. CDR3 nucleotides: TGTGCCAGCAGTGAACTTGCCCGGGGTGAAGCTTTCTTT. This gives the protein CASSELARGEAFF.

This sequence joins TRBV18 and TRBJ2-7; D is possibly TRBD1 (6 bases). CDR3 size: 13 residues. Trimming pared 5 bases from V and 6 bases from J, leaving 14 bases between. Looked up from germline, CDR1 is KGHSH and CDR2 is LQKENI. In nucleotides, the CDR3 is TGTGCCAGCTCAGAGATACAGGGATCCGAGCAGTACTTC. It is translated as CASSEIQGSEQYF.

The chain joins TRBV6-1 to TRBJ1-5; perhaps TRBD1 as D (5 bases). Germline V gene sequence: CDR1 MNHNS, CDR2 SASEGT. V lost 3 bases, J lost 0 bases, and 9 bases lay in between. The CDR3 runs to 15 residues. For the CDR3, the DNA is TGTGCCAGCAGTGAGTGGAGGGGTAGCAATCAGCCCCAGCATTTT. Its translation: CASSEWRGSNQPQHF.

The chain uses TRBV5-1 and TRBJ1-4; D is unresolved. This CDR3 comprises 14 residues. V was shortened by 0 bases and J by 8 bases, with 11 bases between the two germline ends. Looked up from germline, CDR1 is SGHRS and CDR2 is YFSETQ. CDR3 DNA sequence: TGCGCCAGCAGCTTGGCAGAGGGCGAGGAAAAACTGTTTTTT. This translates into CASSLAEGEEKLFF.

The chain combines TRBV7-2 with TRBJ1-2; the match to TRBD1 covers 10 bases. Germline V gene data show CDR1 as SGHTA and CDR2 as FQGNSA. The CDR3 sequence is 16 residues long. The J segment lost 3 bases and the V segment lost 4 bases, leaving 8 bases of the junction unmatched. CDR3 in DNA: TGTGCCAGCAGCTCGCCCGACAGGGGGCTATACTATGGCTACACCTTC. It codes for CASSSPDRGLYYGYTF.

V gene TRBV6-1 combines with J gene TRBJ2-2; 7 bases align to TRBD1. CDR1 and CDR2 from the germline V gene are MNHNS and SASEGT. V shed 5 bases and J 5 bases; nucleotides not matched to a gene: 8. The CDR3 sequence is 15 residues long. CDR3 loop: CASSTTGQRTGELFF. The DNA of the CDR3 is TGTGCCAGCAGTACAACGGGACAGAGGACCGGGGAGCTGTTTTTT.

The chain recombines TRBV5-4 with TRBJ2-1, with TRBD2 matching over 8 bases. Trimming at V came to 4 bases and at J to 0 bases, leaving 6 bases not matched to a gene. CDR1 and CDR2 from the germline V gene are SGHNT and YYREEE (reference sequence). CDR3 size: 16 residues. The CDR3 nucleotides read TGTGCCAGCAGCCTTCGGGGGGGCAGCTCCTACAATGAGCAGTTCTTC. Encoded protein: CASSLRGGSSYNEQFF.

The chain employs TRBV5-1 and TRBJ1-5; TRBD1 agrees at 9 bases. The CDR3 has 14 amino acids. Per germline, CDR1 SGHRS and CDR2 YFSETQ. The V and J ends lost 4 bases and 5 bases, in that order; junction bases with no gene match: 4. In DNA form, the CDR3 reads TGCGCCAGCAGCCCGGACAGGGGTGATCAGCCCCAGCATTTT. Translation: CASSPDRGDQPQHF.